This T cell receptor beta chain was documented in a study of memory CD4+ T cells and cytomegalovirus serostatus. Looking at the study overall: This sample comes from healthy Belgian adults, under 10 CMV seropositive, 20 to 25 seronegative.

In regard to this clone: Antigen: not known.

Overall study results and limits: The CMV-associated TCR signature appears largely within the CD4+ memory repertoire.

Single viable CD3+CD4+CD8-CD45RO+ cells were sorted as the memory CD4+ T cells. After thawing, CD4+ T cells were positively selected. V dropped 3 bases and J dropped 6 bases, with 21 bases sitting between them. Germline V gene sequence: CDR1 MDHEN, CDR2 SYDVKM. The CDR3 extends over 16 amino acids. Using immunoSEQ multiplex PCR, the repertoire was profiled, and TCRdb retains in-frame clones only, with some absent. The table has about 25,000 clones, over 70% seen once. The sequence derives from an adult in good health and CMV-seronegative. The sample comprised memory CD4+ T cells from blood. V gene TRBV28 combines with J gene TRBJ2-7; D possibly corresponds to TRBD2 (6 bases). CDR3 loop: CASSFGAGSSSLEQYF. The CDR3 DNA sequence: TGTGCCAGCAGTTTCGGGGCGGGAAGTTCCTCTCTCGAGCAGTACTTC. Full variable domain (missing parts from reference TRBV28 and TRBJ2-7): DVKVTQSSRYLVKRTGEKVFLECVQDMDHENMFWYRQDPGLGLRLIYFSYDVKMKEKGDIPEGYSVSREKKERFSLILESASTNQTSMYLCASSFGAGSSSLEQYFGPGTRLTVT.